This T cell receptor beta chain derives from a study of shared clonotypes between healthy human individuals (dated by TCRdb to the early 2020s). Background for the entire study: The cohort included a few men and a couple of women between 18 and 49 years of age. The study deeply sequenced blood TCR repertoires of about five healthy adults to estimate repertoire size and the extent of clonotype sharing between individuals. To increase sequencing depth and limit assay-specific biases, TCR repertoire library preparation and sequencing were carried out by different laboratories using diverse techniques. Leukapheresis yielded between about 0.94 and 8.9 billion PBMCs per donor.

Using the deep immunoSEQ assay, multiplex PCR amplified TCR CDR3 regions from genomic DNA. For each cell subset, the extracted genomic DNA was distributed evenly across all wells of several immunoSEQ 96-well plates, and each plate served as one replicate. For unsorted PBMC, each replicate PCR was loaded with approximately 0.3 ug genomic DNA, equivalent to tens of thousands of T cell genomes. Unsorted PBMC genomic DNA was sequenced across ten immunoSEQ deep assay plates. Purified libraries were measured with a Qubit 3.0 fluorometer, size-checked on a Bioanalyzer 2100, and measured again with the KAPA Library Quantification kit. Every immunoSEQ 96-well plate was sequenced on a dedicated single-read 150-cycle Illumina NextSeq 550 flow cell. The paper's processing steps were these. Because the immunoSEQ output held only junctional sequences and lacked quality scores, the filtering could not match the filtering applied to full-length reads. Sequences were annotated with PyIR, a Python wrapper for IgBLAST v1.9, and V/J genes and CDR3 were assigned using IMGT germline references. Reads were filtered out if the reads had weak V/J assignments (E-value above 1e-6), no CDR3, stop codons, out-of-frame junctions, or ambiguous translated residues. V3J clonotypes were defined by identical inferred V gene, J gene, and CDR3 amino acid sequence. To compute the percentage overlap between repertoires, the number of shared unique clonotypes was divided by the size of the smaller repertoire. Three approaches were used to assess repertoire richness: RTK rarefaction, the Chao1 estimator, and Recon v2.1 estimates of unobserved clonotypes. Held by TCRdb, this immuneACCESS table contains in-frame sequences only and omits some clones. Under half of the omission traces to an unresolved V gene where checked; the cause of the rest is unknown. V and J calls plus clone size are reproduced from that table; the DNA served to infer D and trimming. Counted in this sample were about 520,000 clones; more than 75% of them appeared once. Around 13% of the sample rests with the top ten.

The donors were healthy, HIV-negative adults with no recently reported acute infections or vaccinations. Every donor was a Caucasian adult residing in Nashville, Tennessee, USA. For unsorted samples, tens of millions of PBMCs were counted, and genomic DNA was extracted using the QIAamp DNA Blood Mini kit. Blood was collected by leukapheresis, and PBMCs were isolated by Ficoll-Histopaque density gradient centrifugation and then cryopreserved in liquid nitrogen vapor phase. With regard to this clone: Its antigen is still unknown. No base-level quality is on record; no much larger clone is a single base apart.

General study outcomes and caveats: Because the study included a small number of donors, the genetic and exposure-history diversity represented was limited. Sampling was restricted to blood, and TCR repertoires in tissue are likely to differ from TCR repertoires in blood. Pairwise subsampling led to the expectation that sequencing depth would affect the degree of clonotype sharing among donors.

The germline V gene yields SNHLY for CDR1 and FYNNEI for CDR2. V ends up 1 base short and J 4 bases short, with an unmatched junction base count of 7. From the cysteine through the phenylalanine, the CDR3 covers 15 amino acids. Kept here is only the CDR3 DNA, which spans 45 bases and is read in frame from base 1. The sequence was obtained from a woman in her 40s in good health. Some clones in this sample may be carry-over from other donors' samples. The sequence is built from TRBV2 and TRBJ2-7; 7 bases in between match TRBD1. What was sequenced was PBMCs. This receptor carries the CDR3 CASSEGSGQLYEQYF. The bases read TGTGCCAGCAGTGAAGGCTCGGGACAGCTTTACGAGCAGTACTTC. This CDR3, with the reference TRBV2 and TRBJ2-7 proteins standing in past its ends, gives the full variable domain EPEVTQTPSHQVTQMGQEVILRCVPISNHLYFYWYRQILGQKVEFLVSFYNNEISEKSEIFDDQFSVERPDGSNFTLKIRSTKLEDSAMYFCASSEGSGQLYEQYFGPGTRLTVT.